This T cell receptor (beta chain) is from a study of shared clonotypes between healthy human individuals. Study in general: For every donor, three CD4 naive, three CD4 memory, two CD8 naive and one CD8 memory plates were used.

CD45RO-negative CD8 cells positively selected for CCR7 made up the naive population, which excluded terminally differentiated effector memory CD45RA+ cells. Healthy and HIV-negative, the adult donors had no recent acute infections or vaccinations. Profiling relied on immunoSEQ multiplex PCR, and the TCRdb table lists in-frame clones only, not all of them. Among over 2 million clones, about 95% were seen once, and the ten largest hold roughly 1.1%. Germline-derived CDR1 and CDR2 are MNHEY and SVGAGI. The V end was cut by 8 bases, the J end by 2 bases, with 11 bases between. This CDR3 is 13 amino acids long.

The clonotype originates from a man between 18 and 35 years old in good health. The chain employs TRBV6-5 and TRBJ2-3, with D uncertain. The sequenced sample was naive CD8+ T cells sorted from blood. The DNA of the CDR3 is TGTGCCAGCCGACCTGGGCTCACAGATACGCAGTATTTT. It yields the protein CASRPGLTDTQYF.